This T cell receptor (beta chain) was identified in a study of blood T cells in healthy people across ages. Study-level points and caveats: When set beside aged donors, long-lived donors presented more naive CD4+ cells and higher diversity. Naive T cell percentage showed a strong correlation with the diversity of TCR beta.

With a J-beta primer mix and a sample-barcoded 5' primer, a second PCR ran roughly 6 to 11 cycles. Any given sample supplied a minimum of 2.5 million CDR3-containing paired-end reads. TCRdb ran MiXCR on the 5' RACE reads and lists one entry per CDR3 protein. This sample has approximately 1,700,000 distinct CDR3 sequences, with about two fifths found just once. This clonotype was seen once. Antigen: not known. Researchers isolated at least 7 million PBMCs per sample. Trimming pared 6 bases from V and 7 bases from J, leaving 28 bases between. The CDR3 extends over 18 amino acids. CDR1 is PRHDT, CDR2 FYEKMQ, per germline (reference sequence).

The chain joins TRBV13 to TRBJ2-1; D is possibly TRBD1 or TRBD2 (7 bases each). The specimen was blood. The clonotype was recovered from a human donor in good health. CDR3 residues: CASRFLRGGGYARNEQFF. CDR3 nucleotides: TGTGCCAGCAGATTCCTCAGGGGGGGGGGCTATGCGAGGAATGAGCAGTTCTTC.